Sequencing of this TCR beta chain was carried out in a study of T cell responses to AZD1222 COVID-19 vaccine. Here immunoSEQ multiplex PCR was the method, and the copy in TCRdb shows in-frame clones only, minus some. The table records about 200,000 clones, 85% to 95% of them present only once. This clone was detected only once. The antigen remains unidentified. Broader study findings: Donors, mostly white British, included more females; clonal diversity was possibly underestimated. Within unmutated variant regions lay the reported targets of nearly half of spike-specific TCRs.

The receptor was isolated from an adult in good health. The sample here was peripheral blood, taken on day 0 of MenACWY control vaccination.

The CDR3 region is CASSQETGTRNSPLHF. CDR3 bases: TGTGCCAGCAGCCAAGAAACGGGGACAAGAAATTCACCCCTCCACTTT. This chain joins TRBV3-1 (or the pseudogene TRBV3-2) and TRBJ1-6; D may be TRBD1 (6 bases). V lost 0 bases, J lost 7 bases, and 13 bases lay in between. Germline CDR1 LGHDT, CDR2 YNNKEL (reference sequence). This CDR3 spans 16 amino acids.